A selection of T cell receptor beta chains follows, all from one sample in a study of tumor-infiltrating lymphocytes in primary liver carcinoma. Each CDR3 protein gets one entry after TCRdb re-called the multiplex PCR reads with MiXCR. Of approximately 330,000 distinct CDR3 sequences listed, less than 65% are singletons. The sample taken for sequencing was peripheral blood. The receptors shown here come from a man aged 40-49 years with primary liver carcinoma and hepatitis B virus infection. CDR3s include the opening cysteine and the closing phenylalanine or tryptophan. D genes are given only for firm matches. Rows give clone size only sometimes, using once, few, many, or a class for an expanded clone.

j_gene,d_gene,abundance,len,v_gene,CDR3nt,CDR3aa
TRBJ2-7,TRBD2,.,17,TRBV11-2,TGTGCCAGCAGACAAGGACTAGCGGGAGGGTGGTCCTATGAGCAGTACTTC,CASRQGLAGGWSYEQYF
TRBJ2-7,TRBD1,.,14,TRBV5-4,TGTGCCAGGAGCGCGCGACAGGGTGCCCACGAGCAGTACTTC,CARSARQGAHEQYF
TRBJ2-1,.,.,15,TRBV11-1,TGTGCAAGCAGCCCCGGGACGATCACCTACAATGAGCACTTCTTC,CASSPGTITYNEHFF
TRBJ2-2,.,.,16,TRBV4-1,TGCGCCAGCAGCCAAGCTGATGGGGGCCGGACCGGGGAGATGTTCTTT,CASSQADGGRTGEMFF
TRBJ1-1,.,many,12,TRBV12-3/TRBV12-4,TGTGCCAGCAGTTTACCTCCAGGGGAAGCTTTCTTT,CASSLPPGEAFF
TRBJ1-2,.,.,14,TRBV6-2/TRBV6-3,TGTGCCAGCAACTCGTTACTACTCCTAATGGACTACACCTTC,CASNSLLLLMDYTF
TRBJ2-1,TRBD2,.,17,TRBV11-3,TGTGCCAGCAGCCCAGGGACTAGCGGGAGGGCCCACAATGAGCAGTTCTTC,CASSPGTSGRAHNEQFF
TRBJ2-7,.,.,12,TRBV12-3/TRBV12-4,TGTGCCAGCAGTTTAGTCCCCTACGGGCAGTACTTC,CASSLVPYGQYF
TRBJ2-1,TRBD2,.,16,TRBV5-4,TGTGCCAGCAGCCCCGGTGGGGTAGCGGGCTACAATCAGCAGTTCTTC,CASSPGGVAGYNQQFF
TRBJ2-1,.,many,13,TRBV12-5,TGTGCTAGTGCGGGCGGAGGCTACAATGAGCAGTTCTTC,CASAGGGYNEQFF
TRBJ2-5,.,.,15,TRBV5-6,TGTGCCAGCAGCCGAACAGGGGAGGGTACAGAGACCCAGTACTTC,CASSRTGEGTETQYF
TRBJ1-5,.,many,13,TRBV6-2/TRBV6-3,TGTGCCAGCAGTTACAAGGGAGATCAGCCCCAGCATTTT,CASSYKGDQPQHF
TRBJ2-7,.,many,12,TRBV30,TGTGCCTGGAGGGGGGATCTTTACGAGCAGTACTTC,CAWRGDLYEQYF
TRBJ2-1,TRBD2,.,15,TRBV6-1,TGTGCCAGCAGAAGCGGGAGGCAACCCTACAATGAGCAGTTCTTC,CASRSGRQPYNEQFF
TRBJ1-5,TRBD1,.,14,TRBV11-2,TGTGCTAGCAGCTCAGGACAGGGTGCAGGGCCCCAGCATTTT,CASSSGQGAGPQHF
TRBJ2-1,.,.,15,TRBV11-2,TGTGCCAGCAGCTTGCAGGGGTCGGAGTACAATGAGCAGTTCTTC,CASSLQGSEYNEQFF
TRBJ2-5,.,.,16,TRBV29-1,TGCAGCGTTGAAGATCTGGCATGGCAGGGGCAAGAGACCCAGTACTTC,CSVEDLAWQGQETQYF
TRBJ2-2,.,many,16,TRBV6-1,TGTGCCAGCAGATCTAGGCGGGAACGTCGGACCGGGGAGCTGTTTTTT,CASRSRRERRTGELFF
TRBJ2-3,.,once,15,TRBV7-3,TGTGCCAGCAGCTTATTCCCGGGACGAACAGATACGCAGTATTTT,CASSLFPGRTDTQYF
TRBJ2-1,TRBD1,few,15,TRBV30,TGTGCCTGGAGTGAGGGGACAGGGGTTTACAATGAGCAGTTCTTC,CAWSEGTGVYNEQFF
TRBJ1-2,.,.,18,TRBV29-1,TGCAGCGTTGGGACACCAACAGGAACCCAATTGGCTAACTATGGCTACACATTC,CSVGTPTGTQLANYGYTF
TRBJ2-1,.,.,14,TRBV5-4,TGTGCCAGCAGCTCGGAAAACACGGCCGATGAGCAGTTCTTC,CASSSENTADEQFF
TRBJ1-3,TRBD1,.,16,TRBV10-3,TGTGCCATCAGTACCGGGACAGCGGGCTCTGGAAACACCATATATTTT,CAISTGTAGSGNTIYF
TRBJ2-5,.,.,12,TRBV12-5,TGTGCTAGTGGTCAGGACGTAGAGACCCAGTACTTC,CASGQDVETQYF
TRBJ2-7,.,.,12,TRBV11-3,TGTGCCAGCCCAAATGACAGATACCAGCAGTACTTC,CASPNDRYQQYF
TRBJ2-2,.,.,16,TRBV4-2,TGTGCCAGCAGCCAAGATCCTACCGGGCTCCCCGGGGAGCTGTTTTTT,CASSQDPTGLPGELFF
TRBJ2-2,.,.,21,TRBV11-2,TGTGCCAGCAGCATTCTGGGGGAGTGTGCATTTGTGGCGGCGAACACCGGGGAGCTGTTTTTT,CASSILGECAFVAANTGELFF
TRBJ2-5,TRBD2,.,16,TRBV11-2,TGTGTCAGTAGCCAGGACCGACTAGCGGGAAGAGAGACCCAGTACTTC,CVSSQDRLAGRETQYF
TRBJ2-1,TRBD2,.,15,TRBV4-1,TGCGCCAGCAACCAATTTGGCGGGAGTATTCGTGAGCAGTTCTTC,CASNQFGGSIREQFF
TRBJ2-1,TRBD1,many,13,TRBV7-9,TGTGCCAGCAGCTCCGGACAGGACAATGAGCAGTTCTTC,CASSSGQDNEQFF
TRBJ2-7,TRBD1,few,14,TRBV5-1,TGCGCCAGCAGCGGGACAGCGAGCTCCTACGAGCAGTACTTC,CASSGTASSYEQYF
TRBJ2-1,.,.,15,TRBV11-2,TGTGCCAGCAGCCGAAGCCCCATTAGGCCCGATGAGCAGTCCTTC,CASSRSPIRPDEQSF
TRBJ2-2,TRBD1,many,16,TRBV11-1,TGTGCCAGCAGCTTATTGCGGACAGGGGTTTTCGGGGAGCTGTTTTTT,CASSLLRTGVFGELFF
TRBJ1-2,TRBD1,.,13,TRBV7-2,TGTGCCAGCAGCCGACAGGGTAGCTATGGCTACACCTTC,CASSRQGSYGYTF
TRBJ1-5,TRBD1,few,18,TRBV10-1,TGCGCCAGCAAGCAGGGGGCAGAGATTATGTATAGCAATCAGCCCCAGCATTTT,CASKQGAEIMYSNQPQHF
TRBJ2-7,.,.,14,TRBV5-1,TGCGCCAGCAGCTTGGACGGGACGACATACGAGCAGTACTTC,CASSLDGTTYEQYF
TRBJ2-7,.,.,14,TRBV29-1,TGCAGCGTTGCGTGGACAGAACCAGACTACGAGCAGTACTTC,CSVAWTEPDYEQYF
TRBJ1-1,.,.,14,TRBV29-1,TGCAGCGTTCTTCGGACAGACAACAACACTGAAGCTTTCTTT,CSVLRTDNNTEAFF
TRBJ2-7,TRBD1,.,14,TRBV10-3,TGTGCCATCAGAATGACAGGGGGGTCCTACGAGCACTACTTC,CAIRMTGGSYEHYF
TRBJ1-4,TRBD1,once,16,TRBV6-1,TGTGCCAGCAGGTTGCCCCCAGGACAGGGCCCCCTTGGACAGTTTTTT,CASRLPPGQGPLGQFF
TRBJ1-1,.,.,18,TRBV6-1,TGTGCCAGCAGTGAAGCTCCCCAATCGAAGGTCCGGGACACTGAAGCTTTCTTT,CASSEAPQSKVRDTEAFF
TRBJ2-2,.,.,13,TRBV4-3,TGCGCCAGCAGACGTGACATTAAAGGGGAGCTGTTTTTT,CASRRDIKGELFF
TRBJ2-2,.,once,14,TRBV4-2,TGTGCCAGCAGCCGATCCCCCGGCACCAGGGAGCTGTTTTTT,CASSRSPGTRELFF
TRBJ2-5,.,many,15,TRBV4-1,TGCGCCAGCAGCCTGAAACAGGGACCTCAAGAGACCCAGTACTTC,CASSLKQGPQETQYF
TRBJ2-7,.,.,14,TRBV11-2,TGTGCCAGCAGCTCCGACAGGTACTCCTACGAACGGTACTTC,CASSSDRYSYERYF
TRBJ2-2,TRBD2,.,19,TRBV5-5,TGTGCCAGCAGCTTGGACCAAATAGGACTAGCGGCGAACACCGTGGAGCTGTTTTTT,CASSLDQIGLAANTVELFF
TRBJ2-1,TRBD2,.,15,TRBV19,TGTGTCAGTAGTATTACTAGCGGGCCCTACAATGAGCAGTTCTTC,CVSSITSGPYNEQFF
TRBJ2-7,.,.,15,TRBV28,TGTGCTAGCAGTCTACAGGCTTTTGCGGAATACGAGCAGTACTTC,CASSLQAFAEYEQYF
TRBJ1-2,TRBD1,.,14,TRBV5-1,TGCGCCAGCACCACGGGACAGCCTAACTATGGCTACACCTTC,CASTTGQPNYGYTF
TRBJ2-4,.,.,17,TRBV11-2,TGTGCCAGCAGCGATCGGACAGACCCCCTAGCCAAAAACATTCAGTGCTTC,CASSDRTDPLAKNIQCF
TRBJ2-7,.,once,13,TRBV11-2,TGTGCCAGCAGCTTAGTCGGCACCTACGGGCAGTACTTC,CASSLVGTYGQYF
TRBJ2-3,.,.,17,TRBV7-8,TGTGCCAGCAGCTTAGGTTGGGGCGGAGAGACCACATATACGCAGTATTTT,CASSLGWGGETTYTQYF
TRBJ1-4,.,.,18,TRBV2,TGTGCCAGCAGAACAGGGACGCCAAACGGAGCAACTAATGAAAAACTGTTTTTT,CASRTGTPNGATNEKLFF
TRBJ1-1,.,many,14,TRBV4-2,TGTGCCAGCAGCCAAGAACTCGGGACATCAGAAACTTTCTTT,CASSQELGTSETFF